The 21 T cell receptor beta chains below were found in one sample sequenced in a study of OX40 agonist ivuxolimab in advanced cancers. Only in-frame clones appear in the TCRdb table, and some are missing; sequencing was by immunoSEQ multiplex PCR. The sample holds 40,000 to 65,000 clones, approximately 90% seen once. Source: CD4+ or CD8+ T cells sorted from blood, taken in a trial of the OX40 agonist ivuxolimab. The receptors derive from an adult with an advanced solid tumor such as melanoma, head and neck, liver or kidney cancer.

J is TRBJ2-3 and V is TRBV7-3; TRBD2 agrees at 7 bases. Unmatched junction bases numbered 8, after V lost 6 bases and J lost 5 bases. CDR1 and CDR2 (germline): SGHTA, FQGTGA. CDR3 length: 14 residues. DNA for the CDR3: TGTGCCAGCAGTTTGGCGGGAGTACAAGATACGCAGTATTTT. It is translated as CASSLAGVQDTQYF.

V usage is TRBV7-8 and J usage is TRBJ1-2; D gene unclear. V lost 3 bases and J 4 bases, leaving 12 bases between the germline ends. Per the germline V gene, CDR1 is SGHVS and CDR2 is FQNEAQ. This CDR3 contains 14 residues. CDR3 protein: CASSFVPSAYGYTF. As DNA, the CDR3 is TGTGCCAGCAGCTTCGTCCCTTCTGCCTATGGCTACACCTTC.

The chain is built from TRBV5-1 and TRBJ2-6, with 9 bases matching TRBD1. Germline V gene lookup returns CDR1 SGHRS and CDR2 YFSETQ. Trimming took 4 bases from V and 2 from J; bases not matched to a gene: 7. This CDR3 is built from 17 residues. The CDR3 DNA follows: TGCGCCAGCAGCAACGGACAGGGGAACGCTGGGGCCAACGTCCTGACTTTC. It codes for CASSNGQGNAGANVLTF.

The CDR3 reads CASSLVGVTGNTIYF. CDR3 in DNA: TGTGCCAGCAGCTTGGTGGGGGTGACAGGAAACACCATATATTTT. The chain is built from TRBV5-8 and TRBJ1-3, with D perhaps TRBD1 (5 bases). With 0 bases removed from V and 4 bases from J, the gap between germline ends came to 11 bases. The CDR3 is made up of 15 amino acids. Germline CDR1 is SGHTS and CDR2 is YDEGEE.

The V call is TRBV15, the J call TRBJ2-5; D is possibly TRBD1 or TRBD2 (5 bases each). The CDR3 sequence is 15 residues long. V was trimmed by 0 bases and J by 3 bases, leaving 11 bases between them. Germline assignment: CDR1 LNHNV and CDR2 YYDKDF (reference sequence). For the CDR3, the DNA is TGTGCCACCAGCAGAGACCACAGAGGGGAAGAGACCCAGTACTTC. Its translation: CATSRDHRGEETQYF.

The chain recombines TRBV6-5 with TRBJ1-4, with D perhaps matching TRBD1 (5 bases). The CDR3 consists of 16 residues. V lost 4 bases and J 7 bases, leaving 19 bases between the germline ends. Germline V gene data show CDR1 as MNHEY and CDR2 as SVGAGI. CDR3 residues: CASSSPRTSRGEKLFF. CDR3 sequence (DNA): TGTGCCAGCAGTTCGCCTCGGACATCAAGGGGTGAAAAACTGTTTTTT.

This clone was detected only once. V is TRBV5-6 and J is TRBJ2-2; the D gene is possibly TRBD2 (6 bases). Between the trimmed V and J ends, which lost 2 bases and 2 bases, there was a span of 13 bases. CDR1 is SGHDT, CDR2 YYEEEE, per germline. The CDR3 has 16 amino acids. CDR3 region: CASSFRDSSNTGELFF. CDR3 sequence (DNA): TGTGCCAGCAGCTTCCGGGACTCGTCTAACACCGGGGAGCTGTTTTTT.

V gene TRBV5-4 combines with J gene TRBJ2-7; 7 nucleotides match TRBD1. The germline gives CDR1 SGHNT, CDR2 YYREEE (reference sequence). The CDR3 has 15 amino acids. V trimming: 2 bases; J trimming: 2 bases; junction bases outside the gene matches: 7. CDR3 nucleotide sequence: TGTGCCAGCAGCTTAGGGACAGACGTTCCCTACGAGCAGTACTTC. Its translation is CASSLGTDVPYEQYF.

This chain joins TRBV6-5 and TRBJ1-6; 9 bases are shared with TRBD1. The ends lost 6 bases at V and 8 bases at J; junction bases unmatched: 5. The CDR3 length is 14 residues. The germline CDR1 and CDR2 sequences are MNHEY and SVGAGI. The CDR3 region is CASRIRQGDSPLHF. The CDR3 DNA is TGTGCCAGCAGAATAAGACAGGGGGATTCACCCCTCCACTTT.

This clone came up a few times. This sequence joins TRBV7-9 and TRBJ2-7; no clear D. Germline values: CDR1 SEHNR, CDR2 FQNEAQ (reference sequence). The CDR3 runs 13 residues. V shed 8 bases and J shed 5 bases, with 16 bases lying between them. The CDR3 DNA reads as TGTGCCAGCGTTCCCCTCTATGGGGACGAGCAGTACTTC. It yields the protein CASVPLYGDEQYF. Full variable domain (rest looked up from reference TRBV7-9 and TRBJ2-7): DTGVSQNPRHKITKRGQNVTFRCDPISEHNRLYWYRQTLGQGPEFLTYFQNEAQLEKSRLLSDRFSAERPKGSFSTLEIQRTEQGDSAMYLCASVPLYGDEQYFGPGTRLTVT.

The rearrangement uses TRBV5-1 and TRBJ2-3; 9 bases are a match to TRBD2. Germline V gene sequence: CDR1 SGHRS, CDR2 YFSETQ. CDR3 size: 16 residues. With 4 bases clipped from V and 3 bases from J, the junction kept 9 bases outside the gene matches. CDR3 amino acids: CASSGAGGGATDTQYF. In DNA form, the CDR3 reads TGCGCCAGCAGCGGGGCCGGCGGGGGGGCGACAGATACGCAGTATTTT.

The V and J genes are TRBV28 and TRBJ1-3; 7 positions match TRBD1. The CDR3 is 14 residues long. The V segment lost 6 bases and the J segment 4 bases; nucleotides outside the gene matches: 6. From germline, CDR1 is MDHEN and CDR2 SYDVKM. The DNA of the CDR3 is TGTGCCAGCAGGGAGGGACAGCTCGGAAACACCATATATTTT. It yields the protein CASREGQLGNTIYF.

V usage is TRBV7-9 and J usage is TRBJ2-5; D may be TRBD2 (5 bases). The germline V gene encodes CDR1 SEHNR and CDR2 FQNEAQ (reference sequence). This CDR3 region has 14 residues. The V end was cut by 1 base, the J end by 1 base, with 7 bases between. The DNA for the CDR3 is TGTGCCAGCAGCTTAGGAGGACTCCAAGAGACCCAGTACTTC. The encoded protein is CASSLGGLQETQYF.

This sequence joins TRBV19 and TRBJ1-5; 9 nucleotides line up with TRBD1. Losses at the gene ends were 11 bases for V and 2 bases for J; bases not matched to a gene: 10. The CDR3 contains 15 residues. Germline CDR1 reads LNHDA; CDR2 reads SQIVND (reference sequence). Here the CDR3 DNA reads TGTGCCTCCAAAGACAGGGGGACGGGCAATCAGCCCCAGCATTTT. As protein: CASKDRGTGNQPQHF.

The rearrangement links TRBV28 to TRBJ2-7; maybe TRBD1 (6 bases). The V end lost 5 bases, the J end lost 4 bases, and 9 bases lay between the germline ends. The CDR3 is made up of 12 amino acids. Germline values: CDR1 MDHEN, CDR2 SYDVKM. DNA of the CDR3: TGTGCCAGCAGTGTCAGGGGTTACGAGCAGTACTTC. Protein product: CASSVRGYEQYF.

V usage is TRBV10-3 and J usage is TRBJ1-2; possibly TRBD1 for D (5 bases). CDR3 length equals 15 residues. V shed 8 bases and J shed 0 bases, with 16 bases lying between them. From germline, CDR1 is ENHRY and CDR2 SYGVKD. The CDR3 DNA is TGTGCCATCGCCCCCAGACAGACCTCTAACTATGGCTACACCTTC. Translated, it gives CAIAPRQTSNYGYTF.

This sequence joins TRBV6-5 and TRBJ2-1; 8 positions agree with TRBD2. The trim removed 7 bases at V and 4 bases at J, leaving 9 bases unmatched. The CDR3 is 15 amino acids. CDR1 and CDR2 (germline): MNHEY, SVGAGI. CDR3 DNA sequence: TGTGCCAGCACCCTGGGCGGGGGGCGTTACAATGAGCAGTTCTTC. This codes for CASTLGGGRYNEQFF.

DNA for the CDR3: TGTGCCAGCAGCCAAGAGGAGGGAATTGAAGCTTTCTTT. It specifies CASSQEEGIEAFF. The V and J genes are TRBV5-4 and TRBJ1-1; D ambiguous. CDR1 and CDR2 from the germline V gene are SGHNT and YYREEE (reference sequence). V lost 4 bases and J lost 7, with 14 bases in between. The CDR3 loop spans 13 amino acids.

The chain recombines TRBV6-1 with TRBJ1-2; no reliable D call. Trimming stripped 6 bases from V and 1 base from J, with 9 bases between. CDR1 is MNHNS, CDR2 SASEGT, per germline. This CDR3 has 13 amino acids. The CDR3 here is CASRSGSNYGYTF. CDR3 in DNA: TGTGCCAGCAGGAGCGGTAGTAACTATGGCTACACCTTC.

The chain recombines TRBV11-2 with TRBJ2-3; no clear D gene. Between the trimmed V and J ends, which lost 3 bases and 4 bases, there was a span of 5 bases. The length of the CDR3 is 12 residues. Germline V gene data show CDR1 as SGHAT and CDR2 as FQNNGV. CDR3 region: CASSLGADTQYF. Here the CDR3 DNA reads TGTGCCAGCAGCTTGGGCGCAGATACGCAGTATTTT.

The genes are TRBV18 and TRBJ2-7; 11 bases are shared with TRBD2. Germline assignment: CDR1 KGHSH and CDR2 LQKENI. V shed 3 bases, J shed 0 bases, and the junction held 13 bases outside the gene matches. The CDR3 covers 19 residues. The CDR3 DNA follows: TGTGCCAGCTCACCCCGAACCCGCCGACTAGCGGGGAGCTCCTACGAGCAGTACTTC. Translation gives CASSPRTRRLAGSSYEQYF.